The 31 T cell receptor beta chains below come from one sample, sequenced in a study of blood T cell repertoires in COVID-19. Repertoires were generated with immunoSEQ multiplex PCR, while TCRdb's copy carries only in-frame clones and drops some. The sample shows some 150,000 clones, 85% to 90% of them seen only once. Source material: peripheral blood. The receptors stem from a human donor in a cohort sampled during active COVID-19.

This sequence joins TRBV11-2 and TRBJ2-7; 8 positions agree with TRBD2. CDR1 and CDR2 (germline): SGHAT, FQNNGV. This CDR3 region has 13 residues. The V segment lost 5 bases and the J segment 5 bases; nucleotides outside the gene matches: 5. The CDR3 loop is CASSRGLANEQYF. The CDR3 nucleotides are TGTGCCAGCAGCCGAGGACTAGCTAACGAGCAGTACTTC.

CDR3 in amino acids: CASSLGLLMDEKLFF. The CDR3 bases are TGTGCCAGCAGCTTAGGTCTGCTAATGGATGAAAAACTGTTTTTT. This chain connects TRBV7-9 to TRBJ1-4, with D unclear. CDR1 and CDR2 from the germline V gene are SEHNR and FQNEAQ (reference sequence). The CDR3 sequence is 15 residues long. The V gene lost 1 base and the J gene lost 6 bases, with 12 bases spanning the gap.

The chain uses TRBV28 and TRBJ2-5; 8 nucleotides agree with TRBD2. V lost 5 bases and J lost 5; bases outside the gene matches: 10. The germline CDR1 and CDR2 sequences are MDHEN and SYDVKM. There are 15 residues in the CDR3. CDR3 nucleotide sequence: TGTGCCAGCAGTCCAGGGACTGGCGGGGGGGAGACCCAGTACTTC. Translation: CASSPGTGGGETQYF.

With regard to this clone: The sample has other DNA sequences that encode this CDR3 too. The V gene is TRBV19, the J gene TRBJ1-1; the D gene is possibly TRBD1 (5 bases). Per the germline V gene, CDR1 is LNHDA and CDR2 is SQIVND (reference sequence). This CDR3 region has 13 residues. Trimming removed 4 bases at V and 1 base at J, with 7 bases between. The CDR3 nucleotides read TGTGCCAGTAGTACGGGGGGGAACACTGAAGCTTTCTTT. This gives the protein CASSTGGNTEAFF.

A single count supports this clone. The rearrangement links TRBV11-2 to TRBJ2-1; D uncertain. The germline gives CDR1 SGHAT, CDR2 FQNNGV. The CDR3 spans 13 residues. The V and J ends lost 2 bases and 7 bases respectively, with 9 bases between them. In DNA, the CDR3 is TGTGCCAGCAGCTTACGTCTTCTTAATGAGCAGTTCTTC. Its translation is CASSLRLLNEQFF.

The chain recombines TRBV7-2 with TRBJ1-5; D may be TRBD1 (6 bases). Germline loops: CDR1 SGHTA, CDR2 FQGNSA. The CDR3 runs 13 residues. Trimming took off 2 bases at V and 4 bases at J, with 6 bases between the two ends. The CDR3 DNA reads as TGTGCCAGCAGCTTACAGGGGAATCAGCCCCAGCATTTT. It translates to CASSLQGNQPQHF.

The rearrangement joins TRBV7-3 to TRBJ2-2; tentatively, D is TRBD1 (6 bases). Trimming shortened V by 5 bases and J by 1 base, and 8 bases separated the two germline ends. The CDR3 loop spans 14 amino acids. Looked up from germline, CDR1 is SGHTA and CDR2 is FQGTGA. The CDR3 reads CASSQQGNTGELFF. The CDR3 bases are TGTGCCAGCAGCCAACAGGGGAACACCGGGGAGCTGTTTTTT.

The chain uses TRBV19 and TRBJ2-1; 8 bases map to TRBD1. Per germline, CDR1 LNHDA and CDR2 SQIVND (reference sequence). The CDR3 covers 13 residues. Trimming at V came to 3 bases and at J to 9 bases, leaving 4 bases not matched to a gene. CDR3 residues: CASSISGGGEQFF. For the CDR3, the DNA is TGTGCCAGTAGTATTTCAGGGGGCGGTGAGCAGTTCTTC.

The gene calls are TRBV7-6 and TRBJ2-5; D might be TRBD1 (6 bases). V lost 2 bases to trimming and J lost 5 bases, with 12 bases between them. The CDR3 runs to 14 residues. CDR1 SGHVS and CDR2 FNYEAQ come from the germline V gene. CDR3 region: CASSLQGRAETQYF. For the CDR3, the DNA is TGTGCCAGCAGCTTACAGGGGCGGGCGGAGACCCAGTACTTC.

The chain employs TRBV11-2 and TRBJ2-3; 8 bases line up with TRBD1. The CDR3 runs to 15 residues. Germline CDR1 is SGHAT and CDR2 is FQNNGV. Trimming removed 3 bases from V and 3 bases from J; junction bases left unmatched: 5. Here the CDR3 reads CASSFAGGETDTQYF. CDR3 sequence (DNA): TGTGCCAGCAGCTTTGCAGGGGGCGAAACAGATACGCAGTATTTT.

A single count supports this clone. The chain is built from TRBV29-1 and TRBJ2-3; TRBD2 is a possible D gene (6 bases). Looked up from germline, CDR1 is SQVTM and CDR2 is ANQGSEA. The CDR3 is 13 residues long. Trimming stripped 4 bases from V and 4 bases from J, with 12 bases between. This chain's CDR3 is CSVGRGSSDTQYF. The CDR3 nucleotides are TGCAGCGTTGGCCGGGGGTCGTCAGATACGCAGTATTTT.

This chain connects TRBV19 to TRBJ2-1; tentative D call: TRBD2 (6 bases). Germline V gene data show CDR1 as LNHDA and CDR2 as SQIVND (reference sequence). With 5 bases removed from V and 7 bases from J, the gap between germline ends came to 24 bases. The CDR3 extends over 17 amino acids. Here the CDR3 reads CASSAWLPGTQNNEQFF. The CDR3 DNA reads as TGTGCCAGTAGTGCCTGGCTCCCAGGGACTCAGAATAATGAGCAGTTCTTC. Variable domain in full (rest from reference TRBV19 and TRBJ2-1): DGGITQSPKYLFRKEGQNVTLSCEQNLNHDAMYWYRQDPGQGLRLIYYSQIVNDFQKGDIAEGYSVSREKKESFPLTVTSAQKNPTAFYLCASSAWLPGTQNNEQFFGPGTRLTVL.

V and J are TRBV28 and TRBJ2-1, with 7 bases that match TRBD2. The length of the CDR3 is 16 residues. The V and J ends lost 2 bases and 4 bases, in that order; junction bases with no gene match: 8. Germline V lookup: CDR1 MDHEN, CDR2 SYDVKM. The CDR3, as DNA: TGTGCCAGCAGTTTACTGGGTGCGGGGGTGTACAATGAGCAGTTCTTC. It codes for CASSLLGAGVYNEQFF.

This chain connects TRBV6-6 to TRBJ1-3; TRBD1 matches 8 bases. The CDR3 totals 15 residues. J was trimmed by 5 bases and V by 1 base; bases with no gene match: 4. In germline, CDR1 is MNHNY, CDR2 SVGAGI (reference sequence). CDR3 nucleotides: TGTGCCAGCAGTTACTACGGACAGGGACGAAACACCATATATTTT. This codes for CASSYYGQGRNTIYF.

This clone was seen once. V and J are TRBV19 and TRBJ1-2; no clear D gene. This CDR3 contains 14 residues. Per the germline V gene, CDR1 is LNHDA and CDR2 is SQIVND (reference sequence). V dropped 2 bases and J dropped 2 bases, with 9 bases sitting between them. The CDR3 here is CASSITAGNYGYTF. The CDR3 coding sequence is TGTGCCAGTAGTATAACAGCTGGGAACTATGGCTACACCTTC.

The gene calls are TRBV4-3 and TRBJ1-2; TRBD1 agrees at 7 bases. J was trimmed by 3 bases and V by 0 bases; bases with no gene match: 10. The germline gives CDR1 LGHNA, CDR2 YSLEER. This CDR3 is 17 amino acids long. The CDR3 sequence is CASSQDSSLGGDYGYTF. The CDR3, as DNA: TGCGCCAGCAGCCAAGACTCAAGTTTAGGGGGCGACTATGGCTACACCTTC.

This clone was recorded only once. V gene TRBV6-5 combines with J gene TRBJ1-5; 7 bases agree with TRBD1. Germline V gene sequence: CDR1 MNHEY, CDR2 SVGAGI. This CDR3 comprises 15 residues. Losses at the gene ends were 6 bases for V and 4 bases for J; bases not matched to a gene: 9. CDR3 region: CASSRDSSFNQPQHF. The CDR3 DNA follows: TGTGCCAGCAGCCGGGACAGCTCCTTTAATCAGCCCCAGCATTTT.

V usage is TRBV18 and J usage is TRBJ2-5, with TRBD1 matching over 9 bases. V was pared by 5 bases and J by 1 base, with 11 bases of the junction left unmatched. This CDR3 is 17 amino acids long. Germline CDR1 and CDR2: KGHSH and LQKENI. CDR3 residues: CASSTIQGAGVQETQYF. In nucleotides, the CDR3 is TGTGCCAGCTCAACTATACAGGGGGCAGGGGTCCAAGAGACCCAGTACTTC.

The chain joins TRBV29-1 to TRBJ1-1, with unresolved D. CDR1 is SQVTM, CDR2 ANQGSEA, per germline. Trimming left V 2 bases short and J 0 bases short, with 7 bases between. This CDR3 is 13 amino acids long. In nucleotides, the CDR3 is TGCAGCGTTGAAAGGCGGATGAACACTGAAGCTTTCTTT. Protein: CSVERRMNTEAFF.

The chain carries TRBV5-1 and TRBJ1-1; D remains unclear. The CDR3 is 15 residues long. V lost 0 bases, J lost 4 bases, and 13 bases lay in between. Germline values: CDR1 SGHRS, CDR2 YFSETQ. CDR3 protein: CASSLGAAQSTEAFF. Here the CDR3 DNA reads TGCGCCAGCAGCTTGGGGGCAGCCCAGAGCACTGAAGCTTTCTTT. Full variable domain (remainder filled in from reference TRBV5-1 and TRBJ1-1): KAGVTQTPRYLIKTRGQQVTLSCSPISGHRSVSWYQQTPGQGLQFLFEYFSETQRNKGNFPGRFSGRQFSNSRSEMNVSTLELGDSALYLCASSLGAAQSTEAFFGQGTRLTVV.

The J gene is TRBJ1-2, the V gene TRBV6-5, with D possibly being TRBD1 (5 bases). Per germline, CDR1 MNHEY and CDR2 SVGAGI. The V end was cut by 7 bases, the J end by 5 bases, with 14 bases between. CDR3 length equals 13 residues. CDR3 in DNA: TGTGCCAGCACCATCGACAGCCCTTATGGCTACACCTTC. It encodes CASTIDSPYGYTF.

The chain carries TRBV28 and TRBJ2-2; TRBD1 matches at 9 bases. Germline loops: CDR1 MDHEN, CDR2 SYDVKM. The CDR3 has 15 residues. V gave up 6 bases and J gave up 1 base; unmatched junction bases: 3. The CDR3 nucleotides are TGTGCCAGCAGCACAGGGGGCGAGAACACCGGGGAGCTGTTTTTT. It specifies CASSTGGENTGELFF.

This chain connects TRBV11-3 to TRBJ2-7; 8 positions agree with TRBD2. Germline-derived CDR1 and CDR2 are SGHNT and YENEEA. V dropped 5 bases and J dropped 4; count of bases not matched to a gene: 10. The CDR3 consists of 15 residues. The CDR3 sequence: CASSPGGVGSYEQYF. The CDR3 DNA is TGTGCCAGCAGCCCCGGGGGGGTCGGGAGTTACGAGCAGTACTTC.

This clone has just one count. This chain connects TRBV4-3 to TRBJ2-4; TRBD2 agrees at 14 bases. The J segment lost 9 bases and the V segment lost 0 bases, leaving 1 base of the junction unmatched. CDR1 and CDR2 (germline): LGHNA, YSLEER. This CDR3 comprises 15 residues. The CDR3 nucleotides read TGCGCCAGCAGCCAAGACGGGACTAGCGGGAGCATTCAGTACTTC. Amino acid sequence: CASSQDGTSGSIQYF.

The chain joins TRBV5-1 to TRBJ1-4; 9 bases are shared with TRBD1. The CDR3 has 16 residues. V dropped 4 bases and J dropped 8; count of bases not matched to a gene: 12. CDR1 SGHRS and CDR2 YFSETQ come from the germline V gene. The DNA for the CDR3 is TGCGCCAGCAGCCCCCTTGCGGGACAGGGTAAAGAAAAACTGTTTTTT. Translation gives CASSPLAGQGKEKLFF.

The chain joins TRBV5-1 to TRBJ2-1; 10 bases are a match to TRBD1. Trimming cost V 3 bases and J 6 bases; bases outside gene matches: 3. CDR1 is SGHRS, CDR2 YFSETQ, per germline. The CDR3 runs to 14 residues. This CDR3 is CASSSRTGGNEQFF. The DNA of the CDR3 is TGCGCCAGCAGCTCGCGGACAGGGGGCAATGAGCAGTTCTTC.

This clone was counted between two and nine times. V and J are TRBV6-1 and TRBJ1-6; 10 nucleotides line up with TRBD1. The germline V gene has CDR1 MNHNS and CDR2 SASEGT. This CDR3 region has 14 residues. V shed 3 bases, J shed 10 bases, and the junction held 3 bases outside the gene matches. CDR3: CASSDGTGESPLHF. The CDR3 nucleotides read TGTGCCAGCAGTGACGGGACAGGGGAATCACCCCTCCACTTT.

This clone appeared a single time. The rearrangement uses TRBV12-3 or TRBV12-4 and TRBJ1-4; D might be TRBD1 (6 bases). The ends were cut back, 1 base at V and 11 bases at J, with 8 bases in the middle. This CDR3 region has 12 residues. The DNA of the CDR3 is TGTGCCAGCAGTTTAGAGGGGGAGAAACTGTTTTTT. Translation: CASSLEGEKLFF.

The rearrangement links TRBV10-1 to TRBJ1-1, with TRBD1 as a possible D gene (5 bases). The CDR3 contains 13 residues. The V gene's germline CDR1 is WNHNN and CDR2 SYGVQD (reference sequence). Between the trimmed V and J ends, which lost 3 bases and 5 bases, there was a span of 10 bases. In DNA form, the CDR3 reads TGCGCCAGCAGTGATGGGGGGAAAACTGAAGCTTTCTTT. It specifies CASSDGGKTEAFF.

V and J are TRBV5-1 and TRBJ2-7, with 8 bases identical to TRBD2. The CDR3 contains 16 residues. The germline V gene has CDR1 SGHRS and CDR2 YFSETQ. J gave up 7 bases and V 4 bases, and 16 bases lay outside the gene matches. The CDR3 is CASSLQASGPVGEQYF. The CDR3 DNA reads as TGCGCCAGCAGCCTGCAGGCTAGCGGGCCAGTGGGGGAGCAGTACTTC.

CDR3 sequence (DNA): TGCAGCGTTGAAGACCATTCAGGGGCCTATGGCTACACCTTC. This codes for CSVEDHSGAYGYTF. The rearrangement uses TRBV29-1 and TRBJ1-2; perhaps TRBD1 as D (6 bases). CDR3 size: 14 residues. V lost 0 bases and J 4 bases, leaving 12 bases between the germline ends. The germline V gene has CDR1 SQVTM and CDR2 ANQGSEA.